The rows below give T cell receptor beta chains drawn from one sample of a study of technical replicates of blood from a few donors. Profiled with immunoSEQ multiplex PCR; TCRdb holds only in-frame clones, not every one. The table has 50,000 to 65,000 clones, more than 85% seen once. The sample taken for sequencing was PBMCs. Receptor source: a human donor in good health. Some clones in this sample may be carry-over from other donors' samples. Both conserved end residues are part of each CDR3. D genes are given only for firm matches. Size is stated for part of the rows, as once, few or many counts, or as a class when the clone is expanded.

J: TRBJ2-3
V: TRBV7-9
D: TRBD1
size: .
DNA: TGTGCCAGCAGCATCGGGACAGGGGATCCTAGTACGCAGTATTTT
CDR3: CASSIGTGDPSTQYF

J: TRBJ2-7
V: TRBV30
D: .
size: .
DNA: TGTGCCTGGAGTGGGAGTTACGAGCAGTACTTC
CDR3: CAWSGSYEQYF

J: TRBJ2-3
V: TRBV19
D: TRBD2
size: .
DNA: TGTGCCAGTAGTTCGGCTAGCGGGAGGGGCGCAGATACGCAGTATTTT
CDR3: CASSSASGRGADTQYF

J: TRBJ2-7
V: TRBV5-1
D: TRBD1
size: .
DNA: TGCGCCAGCAGCTTAGGACAGGGTGGGTACGAGCAGTACTTC
CDR3: CASSLGQGGYEQYF

J: TRBJ2-3
V: TRBV7-9
D: .
size: .
DNA: TGTGCCAGCAGCTTATTTGTGGGGCCGGCCAGGAATACGCAGTATTTT
CDR3: CASSLFVGPARNTQYF

J: TRBJ2-3
V: TRBV27
D: .
size: few
DNA: TGTGCCAGCAGGTGGCAGGGAACCGATACGCAGTATTTT
CDR3: CASRWQGTDTQYF

J: TRBJ2-3
V: TRBV10-3
D: TRBD2
size: once
DNA: TGTGCCATCAGTCCCAGGACTAGCGGAACCGGGACAGATACGCAGTATTTT
CDR3: CAISPRTSGTGTDTQYF

J: TRBJ2-7
V: TRBV5-6
D: .
size: .
DNA: TGTGCCAGCAGCTTCAGGGGATTTAGGGACGAGCAGTACTTC
CDR3: CASSFRGFRDEQYF

J: TRBJ2-7
V: TRBV4-3
D: .
size: .
DNA: TGCGCCAGCAGCCAAGACGCAGTCGGGGGAAGCTACGAGCAGTACTTC
CDR3: CASSQDAVGGSYEQYF

J: TRBJ2-1
V: TRBV29-1
D: .
size: .
DNA: TGCAGCGTTGCTGGCTGGAATGAGCAGTTCTTC
CDR3: CSVAGWNEQFF

J: TRBJ2-7
V: TRBV30
D: .
size: .
DNA: TGTGCCTGGAGTGTACTGACAGGAATCCAGTACTTC
CDR3: CAWSVLTGIQYF

J: TRBJ1-3
V: TRBV6-5
D: TRBD1
size: .
DNA: TGTGCCAGCAGCCCCACAGGGGACGGAAACACCATATATTTT
CDR3: CASSPTGDGNTIYF

J: TRBJ1-1
V: TRBV27
D: .
size: .
DNA: TGTGCCAGCAGTTTCGGGGTTGGAACTGAAGCTTTCTTT
CDR3: CASSFGVGTEAFF

J: TRBJ2-5
V: TRBV4-2
D: TRBD1
size: .
DNA: TGTGCCAGCAGCCAAGAAACAGGGGGCGGTGAGACCCAGTACTTC
CDR3: CASSQETGGGETQYF

J: TRBJ2-6
V: TRBV11-1
D: TRBD1
size: .
DNA: TGTGCCAGCAGCTTGGGACAGTTCCACTCTGGGGCCAACGTCCTGACTTTC
CDR3: CASSLGQFHSGANVLTF

J: TRBJ2-2
V: TRBV5-6
D: .
size: once
DNA: TGTGCCAGCGGCTCTTGGAGGATCACCGGGGAGCTGTTTTTT
CDR3: CASGSWRITGELFF

J: TRBJ1-1
V: TRBV7-8
D: .
size: .
DNA: TGTGCCAGCAGCTTAGAATGGGGACTGCGAGCGAACACTGAAGCTTTCTTT
CDR3: CASSLEWGLRANTEAFF

J: TRBJ1-1
V: TRBV27
D: TRBD1
size: .
DNA: TGTGCCAGCAGTTTAGCAGGGGGTTTAGCTGAAGCTTTCTTT
CDR3: CASSLAGGLAEAFF

J: TRBJ2-1
V: TRBV9
D: TRBD2
size: .
DNA: TGTGCCAGCAGCGTCGCGAACCTAGCGGGAGGGCCAGGGAATGAGCAGTTCTTC
CDR3: CASSVANLAGGPGNEQFF

J: TRBJ2-7
V: TRBV5-4
D: TRBD1
size: .
DNA: TGTGCCAGCAGCCGCGGACAGGAAAGCTCCTACGAGCAGTACTTC
CDR3: CASSRGQESSYEQYF

J: TRBJ2-5
V: TRBV7-2
D: TRBD2
size: few
DNA: TGTGCCAGCAGCTTAGAAGGAGCGGGGGGCGTTGAGACCCAGTACTTC
CDR3: CASSLEGAGGVETQYF